The following is a TCR beta chain sequence with its context. Here immunoSEQ multiplex PCR was the method, and the copy in TCRdb shows in-frame clones only, minus some. This sample carries tens of thousands of clones, around 80% of them seen once, and the ten largest clones take roughly 6.7%. The sample comes from a study of blood T cell repertoires in COVID-19. With V trimmed by 0 bases and J by 4 bases, 3 bases remained unmatched. CDR1 and CDR2 (germline): WNHNN, SYGVQD (reference sequence). The CDR3 is 15 amino acids. The J gene is TRBJ2-3, the V gene TRBV10-1, with TRBD2 identical over 8 bases. Sample: peripheral blood. The TCR comes from a man between 60 and 75 years old with acute or convalescent COVID-19. CDR3 amino acids: CASSESTGGADTQYF. The CDR3 region has the DNA TGCGCCAGCAGTGAGTCCACCGGGGGGGCAGATACGCAGTATTTT.